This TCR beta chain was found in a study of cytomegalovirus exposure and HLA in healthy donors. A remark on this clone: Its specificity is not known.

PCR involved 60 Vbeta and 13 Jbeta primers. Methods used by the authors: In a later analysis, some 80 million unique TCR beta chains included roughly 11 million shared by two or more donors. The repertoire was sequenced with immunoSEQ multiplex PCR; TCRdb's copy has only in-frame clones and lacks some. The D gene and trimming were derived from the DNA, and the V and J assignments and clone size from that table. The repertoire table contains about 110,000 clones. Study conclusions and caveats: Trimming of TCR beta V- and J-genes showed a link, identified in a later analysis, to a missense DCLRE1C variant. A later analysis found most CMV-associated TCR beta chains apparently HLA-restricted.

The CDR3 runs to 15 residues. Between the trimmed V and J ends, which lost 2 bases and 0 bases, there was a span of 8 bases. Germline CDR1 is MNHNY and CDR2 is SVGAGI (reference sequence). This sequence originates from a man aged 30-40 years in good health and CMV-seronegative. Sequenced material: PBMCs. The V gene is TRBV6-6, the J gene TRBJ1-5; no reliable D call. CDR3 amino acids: CASSYGGYSNQPQHF. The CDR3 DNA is TGTGCCAGCAGTTACGGAGGCTATAGCAATCAGCCCCAGCATTTT.